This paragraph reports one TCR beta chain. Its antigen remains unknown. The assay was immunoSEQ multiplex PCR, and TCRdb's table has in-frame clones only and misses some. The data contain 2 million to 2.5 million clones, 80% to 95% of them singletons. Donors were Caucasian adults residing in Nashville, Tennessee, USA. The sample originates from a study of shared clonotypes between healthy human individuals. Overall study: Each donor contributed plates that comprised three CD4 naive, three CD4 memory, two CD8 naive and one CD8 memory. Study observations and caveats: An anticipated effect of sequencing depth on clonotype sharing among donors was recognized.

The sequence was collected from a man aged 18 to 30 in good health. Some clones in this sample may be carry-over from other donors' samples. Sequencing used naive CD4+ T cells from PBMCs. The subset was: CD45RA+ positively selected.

CDR3 in amino acids: CASSEGYEQYF. Written as DNA, the CDR3 is TGTGCCAGCAGCGAGGGGTACGAGCAGTACTTC. This chain uses TRBV6-6 with TRBJ2-7; possibly TRBD1 or TRBD2 for D (5 bases each). Trimming cost V 6 bases and J 4 bases, with 7 bases left between them. This CDR3 is built from 11 residues. Germline CDR1 reads MNHNY; CDR2 reads SVGAGI (reference sequence).